This is a list of T cell receptor beta chains from one sample in a study of identical twins. MiXCR was run by TCRdb on the 5' RACE reads, yielding one entry per CDR3 protein. This table holds 1.5 million or so distinct CDR3 sequences, about 32% found once. The sample was cord blood. These TCRs come from a newborn girl in good health. Each CDR3 is given with its conserved first and last residue. The D gene is left open where the match is weak. Some rows mark clone size as missing; the rest say once, few, many or name a class of expanded clone.

abundance: few; v_gene: TRBV4-1; j_gene: TRBJ2-1; d_gene: TRBD2; CDR3aa: CASSQDPLAGLYNEQFF; CDR3nt: TGCGCCAGCAGCCAAGATCCACTAGCGGGGTTATACAATGAGCAGTTCTTC
abundance: NA; v_gene: TRBV5-1; j_gene: TRBJ2-1; d_gene: TRBD1; CDR3aa: CASSNSGGYNEQFF; CDR3nt: TGCGCCAGCAGCAACTCAGGGGGCTACAATGAGCAGTTCTTC
abundance: NA; v_gene: TRBV13; j_gene: TRBJ2-7; d_gene: NA; CDR3aa: CASSPAMAYEQYF; CDR3nt: TGTGCCAGCAGCCCCGCTATGGCTTACGAGCAGTACTTC
abundance: few; v_gene: TRBV27; j_gene: TRBJ1-2; d_gene: NA; CDR3aa: CASSPGWDQTRRGYTF; CDR3nt: TGTGCCAGCAGTCCTGGCTGGGATCAGACTAGGCGTGGCTACACCTTC
abundance: NA; v_gene: TRBV9; j_gene: TRBJ2-1; d_gene: TRBD2; CDR3aa: CASSVEFGGSGNEQFF; CDR3nt: TGTGCCAGCAGCGTAGAATTTGGGGGTAGCGGGAATGAGCAGTTCTTC
abundance: few; v_gene: TRBV11-2; j_gene: TRBJ1-2; d_gene: NA; CDR3aa: CASSLEARQAIGYTF; CDR3nt: TGTGCCAGCAGCTTAGAGGCCCGACAGGCAATCGGCTACACCTTC
abundance: NA; v_gene: TRBV7-9; j_gene: TRBJ2-1; d_gene: TRBD2; CDR3aa: CASSFSGRAQSSYNEQFF; CDR3nt: TGTGCCAGCAGCTTTAGCGGGAGGGCCCAGAGCTCCTACAATGAGCAGTTCTTC
abundance: NA; v_gene: TRBV3-1; j_gene: TRBJ2-1; d_gene: NA; CDR3aa: CASSQERRALYNEQFF; CDR3nt: TGTGCCAGCAGCCAAGAAAGGCGGGCGCTTTACAATGAGCAGTTCTTC
abundance: few; v_gene: TRBV10-3; j_gene: TRBJ2-1; d_gene: NA; CDR3aa: CAIRSTGSYNEQFF; CDR3nt: TGTGCCATCAGGAGTACCGGCTCCTACAATGAGCAGTTCTTC
abundance: many; v_gene: TRBV7-2; j_gene: TRBJ2-7; d_gene: NA; CDR3aa: CASSLETGPYEQYF; CDR3nt: TGTGCCAGCAGCTTAGAGACAGGCCCCTACGAGCAGTACTTC
abundance: NA; v_gene: TRBV10-3; j_gene: TRBJ2-7; d_gene: TRBD2; CDR3aa: CAISDPGLAGDEQYF; CDR3nt: TGTGCCATCAGTGATCCTGGACTAGCGGGAGACGAGCAGTACTTC
abundance: NA; v_gene: TRBV6-6; j_gene: TRBJ1-4; d_gene: NA; CDR3aa: CASGSGEPLFF; CDR3nt: TGTGCCAGCGGTTCAGGGGAACCGCTGTTTTTT
abundance: NA; v_gene: TRBV28; j_gene: TRBJ2-3; d_gene: TRBD2; CDR3aa: CASSDSTSGSSGTQYF; CDR3nt: TGTGCCAGCAGCGATTCGACTAGCGGGAGTTCGGGTACGCAGTATTTT
abundance: NA; v_gene: TRBV10-3; j_gene: TRBJ1-1; d_gene: NA; CDR3aa: CAISHPGGTEAFF; CDR3nt: TGTGCCATCAGCCATCCGGGGGGCACTGAAGCTTTCTTT
abundance: NA; v_gene: TRBV20-1; j_gene: TRBJ1-5; d_gene: NA; CDR3aa: CSAKPGSNQPQHF; CDR3nt: TGCAGTGCTAAACCGGGGAGCAATCAGCCCCAGCATTTT
abundance: few; v_gene: TRBV3-1; j_gene: TRBJ1-6; d_gene: TRBD1; CDR3aa: CASSRGTGLGSPLHF; CDR3nt: TGTGCCAGCAGTCGCGGGACAGGTTTGGGTTCACCCCTCCACTTT
abundance: few; v_gene: TRBV2; j_gene: TRBJ2-3; d_gene: NA; CDR3aa: CAGRDQHTDTQYF; CDR3nt: TGTGCCGGACGGGACCAACACACAGATACGCAGTATTTT
abundance: many; v_gene: TRBV10-3; j_gene: TRBJ2-7; d_gene: TRBD1; CDR3aa: CAIRIGQGPHEQYF; CDR3nt: TGTGCCATCAGGATTGGACAGGGTCCACACGAGCAGTACTTC
abundance: once; v_gene: TRBV10-2; j_gene: TRBJ2-3; d_gene: TRBD1; CDR3aa: CASSEGTVVTDTQYF; CDR3nt: TGCGCCAGCAGTGAGGGGACAGTTGTGACAGATACGCAGTATTTT
abundance: many; v_gene: TRBV13; j_gene: TRBJ2-5; d_gene: NA; CDR3aa: CASSLLLPRGTQYF; CDR3nt: TGTGCCAGCAGCTTACTCCTACCTCGGGGGACCCAGTACTTC
abundance: NA; v_gene: TRBV21-1; j_gene: TRBJ2-1; d_gene: NA; CDR3aa: CASTKGAGEGNEQFF; CDR3nt: TGTGCCAGCACTAAGGGGGCGGGGGAGGGCAATGAGCAGTTCTTC
abundance: NA; v_gene: TRBV4-1; j_gene: TRBJ2-3; d_gene: TRBD2; CDR3aa: CASSHWTSGSRADTQYF; CDR3nt: TGCGCCAGCAGCCACTGGACTAGCGGGAGCCGAGCAGATACGCAGTATTTT
abundance: NA; v_gene: TRBV28; j_gene: TRBJ2-2; d_gene: NA; CDR3aa: CASSSVPDGGELFF; CDR3nt: TGTGCCAGCAGCAGCGTCCCGGACGGGGGGGAGCTGTTTTTT
abundance: NA; v_gene: TRBV11-1; j_gene: TRBJ2-7; d_gene: TRBD1; CDR3aa: CASSLETGMNEQYF; CDR3nt: TGTGCCAGCAGCTTAGAGACAGGGATGAACGAGCAGTACTTC
abundance: NA; v_gene: TRBV7-9; j_gene: TRBJ1-1; d_gene: TRBD1; CDR3aa: CASSSRTGVENTEAFF; CDR3nt: TGTGCCAGCAGCTCCCGGACAGGGGTGGAGAACACTGAAGCTTTCTTT
abundance: few; v_gene: TRBV20-1; j_gene: TRBJ2-3; d_gene: TRBD2; CDR3aa: CSARDAASGIADTQYF; CDR3nt: TGCAGTGCTAGAGATGCGGCGAGCGGGATTGCAGATACGCAGTATTTT
abundance: NA; v_gene: TRBV9; j_gene: TRBJ2-1; d_gene: TRBD1; CDR3aa: CASSVAGTGLDEQFF; CDR3nt: TGTGCCAGCAGCGTAGCGGGGACAGGGTTGGATGAGCAGTTCTTC
abundance: many; v_gene: TRBV21-1; j_gene: TRBJ2-4; d_gene: NA; CDR3aa: CASSKQGAKNIQYF; CDR3nt: TGTGCCAGCAGCAAACAGGGGGCCAAAAACATTCAGTACTTC
abundance: NA; v_gene: TRBV6-2/TRBV6-3; j_gene: TRBJ2-3; d_gene: TRBD2; CDR3aa: CASRDYRYPGTDTQYF; CDR3nt: TGTGCCAGCCGGGACTACCGATACCCTGGGACAGATACGCAGTATTTT
abundance: NA; v_gene: TRBV4-2; j_gene: TRBJ2-1; d_gene: NA; CDR3aa: CASSLLGERGEQVF; CDR3nt: TGTGCCAGCAGCCTTCTTGGAGAGAGAGGTGAGCAGGTCTTC
abundance: few; v_gene: TRBV12-3/TRBV12-4; j_gene: TRBJ2-4; d_gene: TRBD1; CDR3aa: CASSTGVAKNIQYF; CDR3nt: TGTGCCAGCAGCACAGGGGTAGCCAAAAACATTCAGTACTTC
abundance: NA; v_gene: TRBV25-1; j_gene: TRBJ2-7; d_gene: NA; CDR3aa: CASSELMGSSYEQYF; CDR3nt: TGTGCCAGCAGTGAATTAATGGGCAGCTCCTACGAGCAGTACTTC
abundance: NA; v_gene: TRBV4-1; j_gene: TRBJ2-7; d_gene: NA; CDR3aa: CASSSLAPSYNEQYF; CDR3nt: TGCGCCAGCAGCTCCCTGGCGCCGTCCTACAATGAGCAGTACTTC